The 18 T cell receptor beta chains below come from one sample, sequenced in a study of cytomegalovirus exposure and HLA in healthy donors. The table came from immunoSEQ multiplex PCR; TCRdb's copy has only in-frame clones and leaves some out. The sample includes around 150,000 clones, about 80% seen only once; the top ten take around 27%. Sequencing was carried out using PBMCs. These receptors were obtained from a man aged 30-40 years in good health and CMV-seropositive.

This clone was observed a single time. The sample has other DNA sequences that encode this CDR3 too. This chain connects TRBV4-3 to TRBJ2-1, with D possibly being TRBD2 (5 bases). The germline V gene has CDR1 LGHNA and CDR2 YSLEER. There are 16 residues in the CDR3. V was pared by 5 bases and J by 4 bases, with 18 bases between. The CDR3 protein is CASSENSRSGYNEQFF. In nucleotides, the CDR3 is TGCGCCAGCAGCGAAAATAGCAGATCGGGATACAATGAGCAGTTCTTC.

The chain has TRBV7-2 and TRBJ2-5, with D possibly TRBD1 on 6 matching bases. The CDR3 is 15 residues long. With 1 base removed from V and 2 bases from J, the gap between germline ends came to 11 bases. Looked up from germline, CDR1 is SGHTA and CDR2 is FQGNSA. Here the CDR3 reads CASSLGQAEQETQYF. For the CDR3, the DNA is TGTGCCAGCAGCTTAGGACAGGCAGAGCAAGAGACCCAGTACTTC.

V is TRBV6-5 and J is TRBJ1-5, with D tentatively TRBD1 (6 bases). The germline V gene has CDR1 MNHEY and CDR2 SVGAGI. The CDR3 spans 15 residues. V gave up 1 base and J gave up 2 bases, with 9 bases separating them. The CDR3 protein is CASSYYRAGNQPQHF. CDR3 nucleotide sequence: TGTGCCAGCAGTTACTACAGGGCTGGCAATCAGCCCCAGCATTTT.

The V call is TRBV29-1, the J call TRBJ1-2, with 8 bases that match TRBD1. From germline, CDR1 is SQVTM and CDR2 ANQGSEA. The CDR3 runs to 13 residues. V was pared by 6 bases and J by 7 bases, with 10 bases of the junction left unmatched. CDR3 DNA sequence: TGCAGCGTCTTTTCGGGACAGGAGTTTGGCTACACCTTC. It yields the protein CSVFSGQEFGYTF.

The chain combines TRBV4-2 with TRBJ2-1; D is possibly TRBD2 (5 bases). In germline, CDR1 is LGHNA, CDR2 YNFKEQ. V lost 0 bases to trimming and J lost 5 bases, with 14 bases between them. This CDR3 has 16 amino acids. The CDR3 protein is CASSQDGTLDNNEQFF. The CDR3 coding sequence is TGTGCCAGCAGCCAAGATGGAACACTAGATAACAATGAGCAGTTCTTC.

The rearrangement uses TRBV4-2 and TRBJ2-3, with 7 positions matching TRBD2. Germline CDR1 LGHNA, CDR2 YNFKEQ. The CDR3 covers 17 residues. Trimming took 3 bases from V and 1 from J; bases not matched to a gene: 10. Here the CDR3 reads CASSHQPLAAGTDTQYF. The DNA of the CDR3 is TGTGCCAGCAGCCATCAACCTCTAGCGGCTGGCACAGATACGCAGTATTTT.

V is TRBV2 and J is TRBJ2-3; 10 nucleotides match TRBD2. Germline V CDR1 and CDR2: SNHLY, FYNNEI. The CDR3 contains 15 residues. V dropped 4 bases and J dropped 4; count of bases not matched to a gene: 5. The DNA of the CDR3 is TGTGCCAGCAGTGTTGCTAGCGGGGGCTCAGATACGCAGTATTTT. Translation gives CASSVASGGSDTQYF.

The V call is TRBV9, the J call TRBJ2-7; 9 positions agree with TRBD1. Germline CDR1 and CDR2: SGDLS and YYNGEE. The CDR3 is made up of 14 amino acids. V lost 4 bases, J lost 5 bases, and 7 bases stayed unmatched. The CDR3 here is CASSKQGAGNEQYF. CDR3 nucleotide sequence: TGTGCCAGCAGCAAACAGGGGGCGGGAAACGAGCAGTACTTC.

The V call is TRBV9, the J call TRBJ2-1; weak D call: TRBD2 (5 bases). The ends were cut back, 4 bases at V and 0 bases at J, with 23 bases in the middle. The germline CDR1 and CDR2 sequences are SGDLS and YYNGEE. The CDR3 is 19 residues long. The chain's CDR3 is CASSPMGADGLSSYNEQFF. In nucleotides, the CDR3 is TGTGCCAGCAGCCCCATGGGAGCGGATGGGCTAAGCTCCTACAATGAGCAGTTCTTC.

V is TRBV12-5 and J is TRBJ2-7; D might be TRBD2 (7 bases). CDR1 and CDR2 (germline): LGHNT, FRNRAP. Trimming removed 0 bases from V and 3 bases from J, with 12 bases in between. The CDR3 runs 15 residues. The CDR3 spells CASGLVQGRDYEQYF. As DNA, the CDR3 is TGTGCTAGTGGTTTGGTTCAGGGGAGGGACTACGAGCAGTACTTC.

The chain links TRBV23-1 to TRBJ2-5; possible D gene TRBD1, 6 bases. TRBV23-1 is an open reading frame whose function is uncertain. V was clipped by 2 bases and J by 7 bases, with 8 bases between them. The CDR3 contains 12 residues. In DNA, the CDR3 is TGCGCCAGCAGTCAAAACAGGGCGACCCAGTACTTC. This encodes CASSQNRATQYF.

The chain carries TRBV29-1 and TRBJ1-2, with 7 bases matching TRBD1. This CDR3 is built from 16 residues. Germline lookup yields CDR1 SQVTM and CDR2 ANQGSEA. V lost 4 bases to trimming and J lost 4 bases; unmatched junction nucleotides: 15. The CDR3 DNA sequence: TGCAGCGTTGGGAGGCAGGGGGAGTCCTTGGGCTATGGCTACACCTTC. It yields the protein CSVGRQGESLGYGYTF.

This chain joins TRBV4-1 and TRBJ2-1, with D possibly being TRBD2 (5 bases). Looked up from germline, CDR1 is MGHRA and CDR2 is YSYEKL. The CDR3 has 16 amino acids. V was clipped by 0 bases and J by 6 bases, with 15 bases between them. CDR3 coding DNA: TGCGCCAGCAGCCAAGAAGGAGAGGTCGGGATCAATGAGCAGTTCTTC. Translating gives CASSQEGEVGINEQFF.

Only one count was recorded for this clone. The chain couples TRBV29-1 to TRBJ2-1; the match to TRBD2 covers 7 bases. The CDR3 is 15 amino acids. Germline V gives CDR1 SQVTM, CDR2 ANQGSEA. Trimming cost V 4 bases and J 9 bases; bases outside gene matches: 15. DNA of the CDR3: TGCAGCGTTGTTCCCCGCGGGGGAGTTAGCGGTGAGCAGTTCTTC. It translates to CSVVPRGGVSGEQFF.

The chain employs TRBV7-2 and TRBJ2-3; 9 bases map to TRBD2. Trimming took 5 bases from V and 0 from J; bases not matched to a gene: 3. Germline CDR1 is SGHTA and CDR2 is FQGNSA. CDR3 length: 15 residues. The CDR3 coding sequence is TGTGCCAGCAGCACCCTAGCGGGGAGCACAGATACGCAGTATTTT. Translation: CASSTLAGSTDTQYF.

The chain combines TRBV30 with TRBJ2-3, with D maybe TRBD2 (6 bases). Trimming pared 5 bases from V and 1 base from J, leaving 13 bases between. The CDR3 loop spans 14 amino acids. The germline V gene encodes CDR1 GTSNPN and CDR2 SVGIG (reference sequence). DNA of the CDR3: TGTGCCTGGGGGCGGGCTAGCGGCACAGATACGCAGTATTTT. This encodes CAWGRASGTDTQYF.

The genes are TRBV9 and TRBJ1-2, with 10 bases identical to TRBD1. V dropped 4 bases and J dropped 7; count of bases not matched to a gene: 4. This CDR3 has 13 residues. The V gene's germline CDR1 is SGDLS and CDR2 YYNGEE. The CDR3 loop is CASSPRTGGGYTF. The CDR3 DNA follows: TGTGCCAGCAGCCCGCGGACAGGGGGTGGCTACACCTTC.

The CDR3 reads CASSLGEQGAEGYTF. CDR3 DNA sequence: TGTGCCAGCAGCTTAGGCGAACAGGGGGCTGAAGGCTACACCTTC. The J gene is TRBJ1-2, the V gene TRBV7-3; 9 nucleotides agree with TRBD1. Trimming cost V 2 bases and J 8 bases; bases outside gene matches: 9. Germline V gene lookup returns CDR1 SGHTA and CDR2 FQGTGA. The CDR3 contains 15 residues. The variable domain in full, with the rest retrieved from reference TRBV7-3 and TRBJ1-2, is GAGVSQTPSNKVTEKGKYVELRCDPISGHTALYWYRQSLGQGPEFLIYFQGTGAADDSGLPNDRFFAVRPEGSVSTLKIQRTERGDSAVYLCASSLGEQGAEGYTFGSGTRLTVV.